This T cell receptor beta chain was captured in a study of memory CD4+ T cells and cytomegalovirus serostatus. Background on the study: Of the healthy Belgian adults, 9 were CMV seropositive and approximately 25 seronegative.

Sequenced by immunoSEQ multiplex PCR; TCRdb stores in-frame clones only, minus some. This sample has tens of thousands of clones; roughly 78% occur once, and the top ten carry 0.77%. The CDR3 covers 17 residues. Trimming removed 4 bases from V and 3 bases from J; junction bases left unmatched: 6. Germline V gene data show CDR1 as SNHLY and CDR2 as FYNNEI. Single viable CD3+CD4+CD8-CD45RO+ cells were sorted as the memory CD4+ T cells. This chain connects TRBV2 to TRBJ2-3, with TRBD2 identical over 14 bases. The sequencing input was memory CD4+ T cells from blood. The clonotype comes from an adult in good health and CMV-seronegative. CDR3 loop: CASSGLAGGHWTDTQYF. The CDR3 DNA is TGTGCCAGCAGTGGACTAGCGGGGGGGCATTGGACAGATACGCAGTATTTT.